What follows are 11 T cell receptor beta chains derived from one specimen sequenced in a study of shared clonotypes between healthy human individuals. Generated by immunoSEQ multiplex PCR, the TCRdb table keeps only in-frame clones and is missing some. The sample includes approximately 2.1 million clones, more than 80% of them seen just once. The sequencing sample was made of naive CD4+ T cells from PBMCs. Subset of the sample: CD45RA+ positively selected. These TCRs come from a man between 18 and 29 years old in good health. Some clones in this sample may be carry-over from other donors' samples.

The DNA for the CDR3 is TGTGCCAGCAGTCCAGGGCGGGTGGGGCTAGGTACGCAGTATTTT. Translated: CASSPGRVGLGTQYF. The chain joins TRBV25-1 to TRBJ2-3; TRBD1 or TRBD2 may be the D gene (5 bases each). The CDR3 is 15 residues long. V lost 5 bases and J 8 bases, leaving 20 bases between the germline ends. Germline CDR1 is MGHDK and CDR2 is SYGVNS.

This rearrangement joins TRBV30 to TRBJ2-6; D not certain. The CDR3 covers 13 residues. The V gene lost 5 bases and the J gene lost 2 bases, with 7 bases spanning the gap. Germline-derived CDR1 and CDR2 are GTSNPN and SVGIG (reference sequence). The CDR3 sequence is CAWGAAGANVLTF. CDR3 in DNA: TGTGCCTGGGGCGCCGCTGGGGCCAACGTCCTGACTTTC. The full variable domain, its missing parts supplied by reference TRBV30 and TRBJ2-6, is SQTIHQWPATLVQPVGSPLSLECTVEGTSNPNLYWYRQAAGRGLQLLFYSVGIGQISSEVPQNLSASRPQDRQFILSSKKLLLSDSGFYLCAWGAAGANVLTFGAGSRLTVL.

The chain couples TRBV6-1 to TRBJ2-7; 8 bases are shared with TRBD2. With 6 bases clipped from V and 2 bases from J, the junction kept 9 bases outside the gene matches. This CDR3 is 15 amino acids long. Germline V CDR1 and CDR2: MNHNS, SASEGT. This chain's CDR3 is CASSPGLAGTYEQYF. DNA of the CDR3: TGTGCCAGCAGCCCGGGGTTAGCGGGAACCTACGAGCAGTACTTC.

The chain uses TRBV27 and TRBJ2-5; 7 bases are shared with TRBD1. The length of the CDR3 is 16 residues. V gave up 4 bases and J gave up 1 base; unmatched junction bases: 9. The germline V gene encodes CDR1 MNHEY and CDR2 SMNVEV (reference sequence). The CDR3 reads CASSSPQTGSQETQYF. Written as DNA, the CDR3 is TGTGCCAGCAGTTCACCTCAGACAGGGAGCCAAGAGACCCAGTACTTC.

The chain couples TRBV7-9 to TRBJ2-3, with TRBD1 identical over 8 bases. This CDR3 contains 16 residues. The germline CDR1 and CDR2 sequences are SEHNR and FQNEAQ (reference sequence). V was clipped by 5 bases and J by 6 bases; unmatched bases: 13. The CDR3 is CASSPTRTGLIDTQYF. CDR3 sequence (DNA): TGTGCCAGCAGCCCTACCCGGACAGGGTTGATCGATACGCAGTATTTT.

The V call is TRBV7-3, the J call TRBJ2-2; possibly TRBD1 for D (5 bases). This CDR3 comprises 14 residues. CDR1 is SGHTA, CDR2 FQGTGA, per germline. Trimming cost V 5 bases and J 5 bases, with 12 bases left between them. The CDR3 loop reads CASSPGHTTGELFF. Here the CDR3 DNA reads TGTGCCAGCAGCCCTGGACATACGACCGGGGAGCTGTTTTTT.

The genes are TRBV7-2 and TRBJ2-2; 9 nucleotides agree with TRBD2. CDR1 is SGHTA and CDR2 is FQGNSA in the germline V gene. The CDR3 length is 15 residues. J lost 2 bases, V lost 3 bases, and 1 base had no gene match. In DNA form, the CDR3 reads TGTGCCAGCAGCTTTAGCGGGGGAAACACCGGGGAGCTGTTTTTT. Its translation is CASSFSGGNTGELFF.

The chain couples TRBV9 to TRBJ2-7; 12 nucleotides align to TRBD2. CDR1 is SGDLS and CDR2 is YYNGEE in the germline V gene. The CDR3 runs to 19 residues. J gave up 3 bases and V 0 bases, and 13 bases lay outside the gene matches. CDR3 DNA: TGTGCCAGCAGCGTAGGTTCGGCTAGCGGGAGGGCCGTTGTCTACGAGCAGTACTTC. It is translated as CASSVGSASGRAVVYEQYF.

The CDR3 protein is CASSLLGGVDYGYTF. The CDR3 bases are TGTGCCAGCAGCTTATTAGGAGGGGTAGACTATGGCTACACCTTC. The chain is built from TRBV7-3 and TRBJ1-2; weak D call: TRBD1 (5 bases). V dropped 2 bases and J dropped 3 bases, with 13 bases sitting between them. In germline, CDR1 is SGHTA, CDR2 FQGTGA. The CDR3 runs 15 residues.

This chain connects TRBV30 to TRBJ2-3; TRBD2 is a possible D gene (6 bases). With 5 bases removed from V and 2 bases from J, the gap between germline ends came to 17 bases. Germline CDR1 and CDR2: GTSNPN and SVGIG (reference sequence). CDR3 length: 15 residues. The CDR3 region is CAWGRRGGATDTQYF. In nucleotides, the CDR3 is TGTGCCTGGGGAAGGAGGGGCGGGGCCACAGATACGCAGTATTTT. Supplemented by reference TRBV30 and TRBJ2-3, the full variable domain reads SQTIHQWPATLVQPVGSPLSLECTVEGTSNPNLYWYRQAAGRGLQLLFYSVGIGQISSEVPQNLSASRPQDRQFILSSKKLLLSDSGFYLCAWGRRGGATDTQYFGPGTRLTVL.

This clone was seen just once. This chain connects TRBV7-3 to TRBJ2-1; D remains unclear. Trimming cost V 2 bases and J 2 bases, with 10 bases left between them. This CDR3 spans 15 amino acids. Germline CDR1 is SGHTA and CDR2 is FQGTGA. The CDR3, as DNA: TGTGCCAGCAGCTTAGGGAATGGGCCCTACAATGAGCAGTTCTTC. As protein: CASSLGNGPYNEQFF.